Given below is one TCR beta chain in context. Its antigen is currently unknown. The record originates from a study of blood T cells in healthy people across ages. Per-sample yields of isolated PBMCs were at least 7 million. Through a sample-barcoded 5' primer and a J-beta primer mix, a second PCR was run for roughly 6 to 12 cycles. Every cDNA molecule carried a tag from a template-switch adaptor bearing 12 random nucleotides. TCRdb used MiXCR to reprocess the 5' RACE reads, holding one entry per CDR3 protein. The profile covers roughly 800,000 distinct CDR3 sequences, with about 55% appearing a single time and about two fifths taken by the ten largest. Study-wide points: Total diversity from one million sequenced T cells was likely underestimated. What prevented conclusive comparison of naive and antigen-experienced cells was that PBMCs were unsorted.

This receptor was taken from an elderly man in good health. What was sequenced was blood.

This CDR3 reads CAAAGTSGRLAYNEQFF. As DNA, the CDR3 is TGTGCCGCAGCCGGGACTAGCGGGAGACTCGCCTACAATGAGCAGTTCTTC. V and J are TRBV2 and TRBJ2-1; 14 bases agree with TRBD2. The CDR3 is 17 amino acids. V lost 11 bases and J lost 2; bases outside the gene matches: 11. Germline V gives CDR1 SNHLY, CDR2 FYNNEI.